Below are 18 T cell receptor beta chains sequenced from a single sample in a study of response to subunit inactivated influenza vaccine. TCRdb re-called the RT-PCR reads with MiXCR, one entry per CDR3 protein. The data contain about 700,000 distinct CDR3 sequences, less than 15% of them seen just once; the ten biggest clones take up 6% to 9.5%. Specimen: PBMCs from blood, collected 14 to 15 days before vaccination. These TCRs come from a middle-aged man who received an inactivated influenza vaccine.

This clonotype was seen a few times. The chain's CDR3 is CASSLGGRVGYTF. CDR3 sequence (DNA): TGTGCCAGCAGTTTAGGGGGGCGGGTTGGCTACACCTTC. V gene TRBV12-3 or TRBV12-4 combines with J gene TRBJ1-2; D perhaps matches TRBD1 (6 bases). The CDR3 sequence is 13 residues long. Trimming removed 1 base from V and 7 bases from J, with 10 bases in between.

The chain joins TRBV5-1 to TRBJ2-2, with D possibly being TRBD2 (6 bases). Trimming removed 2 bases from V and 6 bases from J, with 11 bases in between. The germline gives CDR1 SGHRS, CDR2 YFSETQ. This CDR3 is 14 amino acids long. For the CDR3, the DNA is TGCGCCAGCAGCTTCGTAGCGGAATCCGGGGAGCTGTTTTTT. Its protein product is CASSFVAESGELFF.

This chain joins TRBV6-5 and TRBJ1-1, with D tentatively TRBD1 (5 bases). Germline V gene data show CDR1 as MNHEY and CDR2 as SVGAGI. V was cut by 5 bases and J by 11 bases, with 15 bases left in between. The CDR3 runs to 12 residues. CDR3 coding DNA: TGTGCCAGCAGTCAGCGGGGGTTAGGCGCTTTCTTT. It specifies CASSQRGLGAFF.

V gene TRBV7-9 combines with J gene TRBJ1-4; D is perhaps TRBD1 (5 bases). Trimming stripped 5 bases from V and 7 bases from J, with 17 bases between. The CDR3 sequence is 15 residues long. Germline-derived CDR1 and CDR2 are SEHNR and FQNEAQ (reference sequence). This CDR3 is CASSLGDGLFEKLFF. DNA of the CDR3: TGTGCCAGCAGCCTCGGGGACGGCCTTTTTGAAAAACTGTTTTTT.

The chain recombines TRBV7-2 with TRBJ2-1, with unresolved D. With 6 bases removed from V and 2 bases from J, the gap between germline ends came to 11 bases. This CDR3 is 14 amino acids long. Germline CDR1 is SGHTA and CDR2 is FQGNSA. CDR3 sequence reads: CASRIGAAYNEQFF. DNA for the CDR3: TGTGCCAGCAGGATTGGAGCAGCCTACAATGAGCAGTTCTTC.

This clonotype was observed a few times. The CDR3 nucleotides read TGCAGTGCTAGAGATGCTCAGGGAAAACTGTACGAGCAGTACTTC. This sequence encodes CSARDAQGKLYEQYF. The chain couples TRBV20-1 to TRBJ2-7; perhaps TRBD1 as D (5 bases). Germline V gene lookup returns CDR1 DFQATT and CDR2 SNEGSKA (reference sequence). V lost 0 bases and J lost 4, with 16 bases in between. The CDR3 spans 15 residues.

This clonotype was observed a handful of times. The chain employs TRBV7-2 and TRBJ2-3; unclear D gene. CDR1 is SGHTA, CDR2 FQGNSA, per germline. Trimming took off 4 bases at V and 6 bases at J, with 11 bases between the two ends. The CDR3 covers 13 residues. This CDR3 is CASSSTSPDTQYF. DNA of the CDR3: TGTGCCAGCAGCTCAACAAGCCCCGATACGCAGTATTTT.

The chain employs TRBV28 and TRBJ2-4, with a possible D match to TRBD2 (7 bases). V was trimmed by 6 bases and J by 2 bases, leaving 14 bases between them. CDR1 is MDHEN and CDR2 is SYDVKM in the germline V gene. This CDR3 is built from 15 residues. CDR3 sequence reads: CASSSRGAPKNIQYF. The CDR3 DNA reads TGTGCCAGCAGCTCCCGGGGGGCCCCCAAAAACATTCAGTACTTC.

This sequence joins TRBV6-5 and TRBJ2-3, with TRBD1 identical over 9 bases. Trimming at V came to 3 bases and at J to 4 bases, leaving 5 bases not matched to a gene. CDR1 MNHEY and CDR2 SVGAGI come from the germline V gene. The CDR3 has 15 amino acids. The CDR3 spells CASSYAGTGSDTQYF. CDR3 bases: TGTGCCAGCAGTTATGCGGGGACAGGGTCAGATACGCAGTATTTT.

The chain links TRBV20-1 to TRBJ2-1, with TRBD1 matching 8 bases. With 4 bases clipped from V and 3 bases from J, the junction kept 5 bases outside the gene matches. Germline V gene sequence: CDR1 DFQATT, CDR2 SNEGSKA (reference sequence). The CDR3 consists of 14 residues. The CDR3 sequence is CSAIPGTGYNEQFF. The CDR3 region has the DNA TGCAGTGCTATACCCGGGACAGGCTACAATGAGCAGTTCTTC.

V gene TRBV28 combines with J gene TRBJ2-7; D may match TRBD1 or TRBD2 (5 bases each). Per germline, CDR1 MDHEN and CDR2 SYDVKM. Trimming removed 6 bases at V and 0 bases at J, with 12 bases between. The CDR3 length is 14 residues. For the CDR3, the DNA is TGTGCCAGCAGATTTCGGGGCCTCTCCTACGAGCAGTACTTC. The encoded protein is CASRFRGLSYEQYF.

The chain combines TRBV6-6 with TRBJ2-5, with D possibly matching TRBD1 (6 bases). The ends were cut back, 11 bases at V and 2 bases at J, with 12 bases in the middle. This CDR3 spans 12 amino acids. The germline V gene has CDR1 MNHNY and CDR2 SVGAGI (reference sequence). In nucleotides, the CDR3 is TGTGCCTCTCAGGGGATTCAAGAGACCCAGTACTTC. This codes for CASQGIQETQYF.

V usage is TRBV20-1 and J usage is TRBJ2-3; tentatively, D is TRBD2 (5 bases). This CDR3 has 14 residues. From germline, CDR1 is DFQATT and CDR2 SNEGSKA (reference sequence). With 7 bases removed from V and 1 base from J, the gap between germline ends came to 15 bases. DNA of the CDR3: TGCAGTGTAATAGCGCTTTCTGGCACAGATACGCAGTATTTT. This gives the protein CSVIALSGTDTQYF.

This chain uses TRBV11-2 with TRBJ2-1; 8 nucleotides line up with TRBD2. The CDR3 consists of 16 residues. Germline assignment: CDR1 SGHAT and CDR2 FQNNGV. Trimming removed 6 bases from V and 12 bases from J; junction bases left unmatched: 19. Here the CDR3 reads CASRPSGGSLRPGQFF. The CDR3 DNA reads TGTGCCAGCAGGCCGAGCGGGGGCTCACTGCGGCCCGGGCAGTTCTTC. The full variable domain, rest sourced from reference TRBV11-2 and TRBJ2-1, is EAGVAQSPRYKIIEKRQSVAFWCNPISGHATLYWYQQILGQGPKLLIQFQNNGVVDDSQLPKDRFSAERLKGVDSTLKIQPAKLEDSAVYLCASRPSGGSLRPGQFFGPGTRLTVL.

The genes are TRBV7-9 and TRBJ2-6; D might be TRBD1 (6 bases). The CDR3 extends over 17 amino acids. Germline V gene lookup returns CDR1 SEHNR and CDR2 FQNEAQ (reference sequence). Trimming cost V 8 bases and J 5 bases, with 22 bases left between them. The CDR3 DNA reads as TGTGCCAGCCGAACCGGGACATCACAAGGCTGGGCCAACGTCCTGACTTTC. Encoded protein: CASRTGTSQGWANVLTF.

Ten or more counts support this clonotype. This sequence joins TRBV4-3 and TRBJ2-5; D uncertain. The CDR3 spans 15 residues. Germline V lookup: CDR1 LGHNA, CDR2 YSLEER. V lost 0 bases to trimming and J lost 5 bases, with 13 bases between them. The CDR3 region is CASSQELRFLETQYF. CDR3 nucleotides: TGCGCCAGCAGCCAAGAACTACGGTTTTTGGAGACCCAGTACTTC.

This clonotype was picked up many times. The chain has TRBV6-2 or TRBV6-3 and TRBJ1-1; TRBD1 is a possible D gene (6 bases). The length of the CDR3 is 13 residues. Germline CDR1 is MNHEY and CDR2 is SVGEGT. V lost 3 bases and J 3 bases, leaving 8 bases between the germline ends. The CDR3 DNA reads TGTGCCAGCAGTTATGCAGGGGACACTGAAGCTTTCTTT. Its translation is CASSYAGDTEAFF.

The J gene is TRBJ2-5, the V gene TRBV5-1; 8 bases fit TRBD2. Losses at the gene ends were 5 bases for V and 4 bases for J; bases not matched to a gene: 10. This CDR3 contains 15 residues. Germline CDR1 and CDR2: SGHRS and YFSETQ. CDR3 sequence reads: CASRNRREGGETQYF. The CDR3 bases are TGCGCCAGCAGAAACCGACGGGAGGGAGGAGAGACCCAGTACTTC.